What follows are 11 T cell receptor beta chains derived from one specimen sequenced in a study of shared clonotypes between healthy human individuals (TCRdb year 2020). Libraries were made using the immunoSEQ multiplex PCR assay. TCRdb limited this immuneACCESS table to in-frame rearrangements with V and J called. A share of clones is missing; checked studies link under half to unresolved V genes, and the rest is unexplained. The sample has 650,000 to 800,000 clones on record, 72% of them singletons. The top ten constitute around 1.8% of the sample. Sequenced input: memory CD4+ T cells sorted from blood. Explained via the paper, the cell subset or site label denotes: CD45RA-negative fraction. The receptors derive from a woman in her 30s in good health.

The J gene is TRBJ1-1, the V gene TRBV6-6, with D hard to call. The CDR3 runs 13 residues. Trimming pared 8 bases from V and 3 bases from J, leaving 13 bases between. Germline assignment: CDR1 MNHNY and CDR2 SVGAGI (reference sequence). In nucleotides, the CDR3 is TGTGCCAGCTTTAAAGGGAGGGACACTGAAGCTTTCTTT. It yields the protein CASFKGRDTEAFF.

With respect to this clone: The sample contains more than one DNA sequence encoding this CDR3. The chain couples TRBV6-5 to TRBJ1-4; D remains unclear. The CDR3 loop spans 13 amino acids. V shed 6 bases and J shed 5 bases, with 10 bases lying between them. The germline V gene encodes CDR1 MNHEY and CDR2 SVGAGI. The CDR3 loop is CASSRGANEKLFF. The CDR3 region has the DNA TGTGCCAGCAGCCGTGGAGCAAATGAAAAACTGTTTTTT.

The chain uses TRBV7-1 and TRBJ2-7, with D uncertain. TRBV7-1 belongs to the ORF category, with a function that is uncertain. The CDR3 sequence is 13 residues long. V gave up 4 bases and J gave up 3 bases, with 10 bases separating them. CDR3 loop: CASSFSQSYEQYF. In DNA, the CDR3 is TGTGCCAGCAGCTTCAGCCAGAGCTACGAGCAGTACTTC.

V and J are TRBV5-5 and TRBJ2-1, with D uncertain. Per germline, CDR1 SGHKS and CDR2 YYEKEE (reference sequence). The CDR3 spans 12 residues. Trimming stripped 0 bases from V and 10 bases from J, with 8 bases between. The CDR3 DNA sequence: TGTGCCAGCAGCTTGGAGTTCCTCGAGCAGTTCTTC. Encoded protein: CASSLEFLEQFF.

The chain combines TRBV27 with TRBJ2-3, with TRBD1 matching over 10 bases. V shed 7 bases and J 4 bases; nucleotides not matched to a gene: 8. Germline lookup yields CDR1 MNHEY and CDR2 SMNVEV (reference sequence). This CDR3 is built from 15 residues. The CDR3 nucleotides are TGTGCCAGCAAGGGATGGGACAGGGGTGCAGATACGCAGTATTTT. Amino acids: CASKGWDRGADTQYF.

This rearrangement joins TRBV5-4 to TRBJ2-1; 7 bases fit TRBD1. Germline V gene data show CDR1 as SGHNT and CDR2 as YYREEE (reference sequence). The V gene end was trimmed by 7 bases and the J gene end by 7 bases; junction bases not matched to a gene: 8. This CDR3 contains 13 residues. CDR3 loop: CASSVGGWNEQFF. CDR3 coding DNA: TGTGCCAGCTCGGTAGGGGGCTGGAATGAGCAGTTCTTC.

Of note for this clone: Other DNA sequences of this sample code for an identical CDR3. V gene TRBV6-1 combines with J gene TRBJ2-4; D unresolved. V dropped 0 bases and J dropped 0 bases, with 3 bases sitting between them. Germline assignment: CDR1 MNHNS and CDR2 SASEGT. The CDR3 loop spans 14 amino acids. As DNA, the CDR3 is TGTGCCAGCAGTGAAGCCATAGCCAAAAACATTCAGTACTTC. Protein sequence: CASSEAIAKNIQYF.

The chain carries TRBV30 and TRBJ2-1; 8 nucleotides match TRBD2. CDR1 is GTSNPN and CDR2 is SVGIG in the germline V gene (reference sequence). The CDR3 extends over 15 amino acids. The ends lost 0 bases at V and 7 bases at J; junction bases unmatched: 8. CDR3 residues: CAWSVYGRGGNEQFF. The DNA of the CDR3 is TGTGCCTGGAGTGTTTACGGGAGGGGTGGTAATGAGCAGTTCTTC. The whole variable domain, remainder taken from reference TRBV30 and TRBJ2-1, is SQTIHQWPATLVQPVGSPLSLECTVEGTSNPNLYWYRQAAGRGLQLLFYSVGIGQISSEVPQNLSASRPQDRQFILSSKKLLLSDSGFYLCAWSVYGRGGNEQFFGPGTRLTVL.

J is TRBJ2-7 and V is TRBV18, with 9 bases identical to TRBD1. V trimming: 4 bases; J trimming: 5 bases; junction bases outside the gene matches: 12. The CDR3 consists of 16 residues. Germline-derived CDR1 and CDR2 are KGHSH and LQKENI. The CDR3 DNA sequence: TGTGCCAGCTCACAGAGAGGGACAGGGATTAGCAACGAGCAGTACTTC. Its protein is CASSQRGTGISNEQYF.

The CDR3 sequence: CASSLALVNEQFF. The DNA of the CDR3 is TGTGCCAGCAGCTTGGCACTAGTCAATGAGCAGTTCTTC. The rearrangement uses TRBV5-4 and TRBJ2-1; weak D call: TRBD2 (5 bases). Germline CDR1 reads SGHNT; CDR2 reads YYREEE (reference sequence). The CDR3 loop spans 13 amino acids. Deletions cut 0 bases from V and 6 bases from J, with 7 bases between.

The rearrangement uses TRBV29-1 and TRBJ2-2, with D perhaps TRBD1 or TRBD2 (6 bases each). From germline, CDR1 is SQVTM and CDR2 ANQGSEA. The length of the CDR3 is 15 residues. Trimming pared 2 bases from V and 5 bases from J, leaving 15 bases between. The CDR3 DNA reads as TGCAGCGTTGAAAGGGGGGCAGGGCGAACCGGGGAGCTGTTTTTT. Translating gives CSVERGAGRTGELFF.